These 21 T cell receptor beta chains came from one sample sequenced in a study of CD8+CD57+ T cells in acquired aplastic anemia (dated by TCRdb to the late 2010s). Sequenced on an Illumina HiSeq 2000. TCR beta VDJ combination and CDR3 sequence profiling used genomic DNA as the template. TCRdb handled the public reads itself, with Q25 trimming in fastp and clone calling in MiXCR, and kept productive beta chains. When rows share a CDR3 protein, they turn into one entry using the most common DNA and genes. This sample comprises hundreds of thousands of distinct CDR3 sequences, just under 70% of them detected only once. The ten largest clones capture approximately 3.8% of the sample. The sequenced sample consisted of sorted CD4+, CD8+, or CD8+CD57+ T cells (not recorded which) from PBMCs. These TCRs come from a human donor in good health, serving as a control.

This clonotype was detected a few times. With a much larger clone just one base away, this may be a read error. The chain carries TRBV11-3 and TRBJ2-1; perhaps D is TRBD1 or TRBD2 (5 bases each). V shed 4 bases and J shed 8 bases, with 15 bases lying between them. Germline assignment: CDR1 SGHNT and CDR2 YENEEA. The CDR3 has 14 residues. As DNA, the CDR3 is TGTGCCAGCAGCTGGTCTGGGGGAGCGGATGAGCAGTTCTTC. Translation: CASSWSGGADEQFF.

Worth noting for this clonotype: The junction departs from germline at one end; a sequencing error may be responsible. This rearrangement joins TRBV6-5 to TRBJ1-3; possibly TRBD1 for D (6 bases). CDR1 and CDR2 from the germline V gene are MNHEY and SVGAGI. The CDR3 loop spans 13 amino acids. CDR3 DNA sequence: TGCGCCACCGGCGAGGGGGCTGGAAACACCATATATTTT. Its translation: CATGEGAGNTIYF.

The rearrangement uses TRBV12-3 or TRBV12-4 and TRBJ2-3; no firm D call. V lost 1 base to trimming and J lost 6 bases, with 11 bases between them. There are 14 residues in the CDR3. The CDR3 DNA follows: TGTGCCAGCAGTTTAGTCACCCTGTCCGATACGCAGTATTTT. Protein product: CASSLVTLSDTQYF.

The chain couples TRBV7-3 to TRBJ1-5; possible D gene TRBD1, 5 bases. Trimming took 6 bases from V and 11 from J, leaving 23 bases between them. Per germline, CDR1 SGHTA and CDR2 FQGTGA. This CDR3 has 15 residues. CDR3 amino acids: CASSEANQGLETQHF. The CDR3 DNA follows: TGTGCCAGCAGTGAGGCGAACCAGGGCTTGGAGACCCAGCATTTT.

The rearrangement links TRBV30 to TRBJ2-2; D may be TRBD1 or TRBD2 (5 bases each). This CDR3 region has 18 residues. V was trimmed by 3 bases and J by 2 bases, leaving 22 bases between them. The V gene's germline CDR1 is GTSNPN and CDR2 SVGIG (reference sequence). CDR3 sequence reads: CAWSTWTGGILNTGELFF. CDR3 DNA sequence: TGTGCCTGGAGCACTTGGACTGGGGGAATACTAAACACCGGGGAGCTGTTTTTT. The full variable domain, its missing parts supplied by reference TRBV30 and TRBJ2-2, is SQTIHQWPATLVQPVGSPLSLECTVEGTSNPNLYWYRQAAGRGLQLLFYSVGIGQISSEVPQNLSASRPQDRQFILSSKKLLLSDSGFYLCAWSTWTGGILNTGELFFGEGSRLTVL.

The table lists this clonotype with a few counts. The J gene is TRBJ1-2, the V gene TRBV29-1, with a weak D call TRBD1 (5 bases). Germline-derived CDR1 and CDR2 are SQVTM and ANQGSEA. The CDR3 loop spans 13 amino acids. Trimming took off 3 bases at V and 7 bases at J, with 15 bases between the two ends. The CDR3 region has the DNA TGCAGCGTTGATGGGGGGGTCTGGGCTGGCTACACCTTC. Translation: CSVDGGVWAGYTF.

The chain couples TRBV20-1 to TRBJ1-2; D is unresolved. V lost 6 bases and J lost 6, with 23 bases in between. Germline CDR1 and CDR2: DFQATT and SNEGSKA (reference sequence). This CDR3 region has 15 residues. The DNA of the CDR3 is TGCAGTGCCACGGTCCCGGGTTCCGGAGACGATGGCTACACCTTC. Translation: CSATVPGSGDDGYTF.

At least ten counts were recorded for this clonotype. The chain couples TRBV5-8 to TRBJ1-6, with 8 bases lining up with TRBD1. CDR1 and CDR2 (germline): SGHTS, YDEGEE. The CDR3 totals 16 residues. Unmatched junction bases numbered 9, after V lost 4 bases and J lost 6 bases. The CDR3 protein is CASSQRQGTPNSPLHF. The DNA of the CDR3 is TGTGCCAGCAGCCAAAGACAGGGGACACCTAATTCACCCCTCCACTTT. Looking up the rest from reference TRBV5-8 and TRBJ1-6 gives the full variable domain: EAGVTQSPTHLIKTRGQQATLRCSPISGHTSVYWYQQALGLGLQFLLWYDEGEERNRGNFPPRFSGRQFPNYSSELNVNALELEDSALYLCASSQRQGTPNSPLHFGNGTRLTVT.

The gene calls are TRBV2 and TRBJ2-1, with 7 bases aligning to TRBD2. V trimming: 8 bases; J trimming: 8 bases; junction bases outside the gene matches: 15. CDR3 length: 15 amino acids. Germline lookup yields CDR1 SNHLY and CDR2 FYNNEI. CDR3 loop: CASVERGKAKDEQFF. The CDR3 bases are TGTGCCAGCGTTGAGCGGGGAAAGGCTAAAGATGAGCAGTTCTTC.

This clonotype appeared many times. V is TRBV20-1 and J is TRBJ1-2; D is unresolved. There are 13 residues in the CDR3. Germline CDR1 is DFQATT and CDR2 is SNEGSKA (reference sequence). V gave up 5 bases and J gave up 3 bases, with 13 bases separating them. The CDR3: CSALPGLDYGYTF. The CDR3 DNA reads TGCAGTGCTTTGCCAGGTCTCGACTATGGCTACACCTTC.

This clonotype has only a few counts. The chain uses TRBV25-1 and TRBJ1-4; no definite D call. Germline CDR1 is MGHDK and CDR2 is SYGVNS. The CDR3 loop spans 14 amino acids. Trimming left V 6 bases short and J 3 bases short, with 11 bases between. CDR3 DNA: TGTGCCAGCAGACAGACTGGGCCTAATGAAAAACTGTTTTTT. Its protein product is CASRQTGPNEKLFF.

The chain joins TRBV7-9 to TRBJ1-1; TRBD1 matches 8 bases. The CDR3 runs to 17 residues. The ends lost 3 bases at V and 7 bases at J; junction bases unmatched: 16. Germline V lookup: CDR1 SEHNR, CDR2 FQNEAQ (reference sequence). The CDR3: CASSFPGGGGATNEAFF. The CDR3 coding sequence is TGTGCCAGCAGCTTTCCAGGGGGCGGCGGGGCAACTAATGAAGCTTTCTTT.

This clonotype was recorded many times. This chain links TRBV25-1 with TRBJ2-3, with 16 positions matching TRBD2. With 2 bases clipped from V and 3 bases from J, the junction kept 8 bases outside the gene matches. Germline V gene data show CDR1 as MGHDK and CDR2 as SYGVNS. The CDR3 loop spans 19 amino acids. Here the CDR3 reads CASSEGTSGGGKETDTQYF. As DNA, the CDR3 is TGTGCCAGCAGTGAAGGGACTAGCGGGGGGGGTAAGGAGACAGATACGCAGTATTTT.

This rearrangement joins TRBV7-6 to TRBJ2-1; possible D gene TRBD2, 5 bases. The CDR3 is 16 residues long. The V gene's germline CDR1 is SGHVS and CDR2 FNYEAQ. V was pared by 4 bases and J by 6 bases, with 19 bases between. The CDR3 is CASSSSLAFSSNEQFF. In nucleotides, the CDR3 is TGTGCCAGCAGCTCGAGTCTAGCCTTCTCATCCAATGAGCAGTTCTTC.

This clonotype was counted ten times or more. This sequence joins TRBV19 and TRBJ1-6, with D uncertain. With 2 bases removed from V and 0 bases from J, the gap between germline ends came to 5 bases. The CDR3 covers 15 residues. Germline V lookup: CDR1 LNHDA, CDR2 SQIVND (reference sequence). For the CDR3, the DNA is TGTGCCAGTAGTATATCTAGCTCCTATAATTCACCCCTCCACTTT. Protein sequence: CASSISSSYNSPLHF. Using reference TRBV19 and TRBJ1-6 for the parts outside the CDR3, the full variable domain is DGGITQSPKYLFRKEGQNVTLSCEQNLNHDAMYWYRQDPGQGLRLIYYSQIVNDFQKGDIAEGYSVSREKKESFPLTVTSAQKNPTAFYLCASSISSSYNSPLHFGNGTRLTVT.

In its sample, this clonotype was seen a few times. The chain combines TRBV29-1 with TRBJ1-2; TRBD1 matches at 8 bases. The V gene end was trimmed by 8 bases and the J gene end by 7 bases; junction bases not matched to a gene: 6. Germline V gene lookup returns CDR1 SQVTM and CDR2 ANQGSEA. The CDR3 covers 11 residues. The CDR3 here is CSIQGAGGYTF. The CDR3 nucleotides are TGCAGCATTCAGGGGGCTGGTGGCTACACCTTC.

This clonotype was detected ten times or more. The genes are TRBV19 and TRBJ1-1; D possibly corresponds to TRBD1 (6 bases). The CDR3 is 13 residues long. Germline lookup yields CDR1 LNHDA and CDR2 SQIVND (reference sequence). The V and J ends lost 7 bases and 5 bases respectively, with 14 bases between them. The CDR3 is CASNRDQRTEAFF. In DNA, the CDR3 is TGTGCCAGTAACAGGGACCAACGGACTGAAGCTTTCTTT.

Notes on this clonotype: This CDR3 fails to terminate in the conserved phenylalanine or tryptophan, so it likely reflects a read error. The chain recombines TRBV7-2 with TRBJ1-1, with D perhaps TRBD1 (6 bases). CDR1 and CDR2 (germline): SGHTA, FQGNSA. This CDR3 contains 13 residues. The V end lost 1 base, the J end lost 10 bases, and 13 bases lay between the germline ends. The CDR3 DNA follows: TGTGCCAGCAGCTTAGGGATGGGGGCTGCAGCTTTCATT. This encodes CASSLGMGAAAFI.

This clonotype was found many times. The chain uses TRBV12-3 or TRBV12-4 and TRBJ1-1; no reliable D call. This CDR3 is 17 amino acids long. V lost 3 bases to trimming and J lost 1 base, with 18 bases between them. CDR3 amino acids: CASSFLERVGKNTEAFF. Here the CDR3 DNA reads TGTGCCAGCAGTTTCTTAGAAAGGGTGGGAAAGAACACTGAAGCTTTCTTT.

For this clonotype: One junction end does not reproduce the germline sequence, and a read error may be involved. This chain connects TRBV7-8 to TRBJ1-5; D unresolved. The CDR3 runs to 14 residues. CDR1 and CDR2 from the germline V gene are SGHVS and FQNEAQ. The CDR3 DNA is TGTGCCAGCAGCTTGGATAGCGGGAGACCCACAGATACGTTT. Protein sequence: CASSLDSGRPTDTF.

On this clonotype: The CDR3 does not end in the conserved phenylalanine or tryptophan, so this is likely a read error. No DNA is shown, since the ends of the CDR3 on it are uncertain; the CDR3 is the one TCRdb lists. The V gene is TRBV7-2, the J gene TRBJ2-7; the table calls TRBD2, which could not be checked here. CDR1 and CDR2 from the germline V gene are SGHTA and FQGNSA. The CDR3 numbers 13 amino acids, ends counted. The CDR3 spells CASSLDPGPGKTI.